The T cell receptor (beta chain) described here comes from a study of cytomegalovirus exposure and HLA in healthy donors. Study observations and caveats: The likely explanation for a cluster of highly shared sequence variants was sequencing artifact.

The count of this clone is one. As yet, its antigen is unknown. CDR1 is KGHSH and CDR2 is LQKENI in the germline V gene. This CDR3 spans 12 amino acids. PCR used 60 Vbeta primers and 13 Jbeta primers. Profiled with immunoSEQ multiplex PCR; TCRdb holds only in-frame clones, not every one. The profile shows some 190,000 clones, approximately 80% of them singletons. This TCR derives from a girl aged 5 to 17 in good health and CMV-seropositive. This chain connects TRBV18 to TRBJ1-4; D unclear. The sample comprised PBMCs. The CDR3 nucleotides read TGTGCAGCGGGTGCAACTAATGAAAAACTGTTTTTT. Its translation: CAAGATNEKLFF.